The text below deals with one T cell receptor (beta chain). The sample comes from a study of Ad26.COV2.S vaccination and SARS-CoV-2 variants. In the study overall: Ad26.COV2.S, an intramuscular injection, was given once or twice 56 days apart.

Here immunoSEQ multiplex PCR was the method, and the copy in TCRdb shows in-frame clones only, minus some. The sample lists 400,000 to 500,000 clones, around 89% occurring once. This sample's treatment: roughly 18 received Ad26.COV2.S at low or high dose, single or two shots; 5 received placebo; per-sample allocation not given. Day 63 following the first vaccine or placebo injection was when the samples were taken. A Boston donor was an adult aged 18-55 years. The CDR3 sequence is 18 residues long. V dropped 1 base and J dropped 0 bases, with 16 bases sitting between them. This sequence originates from a person aged 18-60 years who received the Ad26.COV2.S COVID-19 vaccine or a placebo. The rearrangement uses TRBV5-3 and TRBJ1-4; a possible D gene is TRBD1 (5 bases). TRBV5-3 is sorted into the ORF group, with uncertain function. The source material was peripheral blood, sampled in a trial of Ad26.COV2.S vaccine versus placebo. CDR3 residues: CARSLRVDIPPTNEKLFF. Here the CDR3 DNA reads TGTGCCAGAAGCTTGCGGGTGGACATACCACCAACTAATGAAAAACTGTTTTTT.